Included here is one T cell receptor (beta chain) sequence, with context. In the source study's methods: From reference gene primer amplification, estimates of nucleated cell counts were derived. TCRdb's table, derived via immunoSEQ multiplex PCR, lists solely in-frame clones and lacks some. V and J calls and clone size are those listed in that table; D and trimming were worked out from the DNA. The table has tens of thousands of clones, 85% to 90% seen once. The data originate from a study of blood T cell repertoires in COVID-19. Study context: T cells, B-cell-depleted T cells, or PBMCs provided the cDNA or gDNA that served as material.

This clonotype was sampled from a man between 50 and 59 years old with active COVID-19. Sequencing input: peripheral blood.

The CDR3 reads CASSLTSVITGELFF. CDR3 nucleotide sequence: TGTGCCAGCAGCCTGACTAGCGTTATCACCGGGGAGCTGTTTTTT. The J gene is TRBJ2-2, the V gene TRBV5-5; 8 bases are shared with TRBD2. Germline V gene sequence: CDR1 SGHKS, CDR2 YYEKEE (reference sequence). This CDR3 is 15 amino acids long. V shed 4 bases, J shed 4 bases, and the junction held 6 bases outside the gene matches.